This T cell receptor (beta chain) originates from a study of response to subunit inactivated influenza vaccine. General study findings and limits: Each seasonal influenza vaccination recruits few new T cells, the authors suggested.

The CDR3 extends over 10 amino acids. The germline V gene encodes CDR1 DFQATT and CDR2 SNEGSKA (reference sequence). The V end was cut by 6 bases, the J end by 4 bases, with 6 bases between. This clonotype was detected a few times. Its target is unknown. TCRdb fed the RT-PCR reads into MiXCR, producing one record per CDR3 protein. The sample consists of approximately 230,000 distinct CDR3 sequences, 12% of them appearing once. Source: non-naive T cells sorted from PBMCs, taken 14 to 15 days before vaccination. V gene TRBV20-1 combines with J gene TRBJ1-2; D is unresolved. The receptor was derived from a man in his fifties or sixties who received an inactivated influenza vaccine. The CDR3 here is CSAPSYGYTF. CDR3 in DNA: TGCAGTGCCCCTAGCTATGGCTACACCTTC.